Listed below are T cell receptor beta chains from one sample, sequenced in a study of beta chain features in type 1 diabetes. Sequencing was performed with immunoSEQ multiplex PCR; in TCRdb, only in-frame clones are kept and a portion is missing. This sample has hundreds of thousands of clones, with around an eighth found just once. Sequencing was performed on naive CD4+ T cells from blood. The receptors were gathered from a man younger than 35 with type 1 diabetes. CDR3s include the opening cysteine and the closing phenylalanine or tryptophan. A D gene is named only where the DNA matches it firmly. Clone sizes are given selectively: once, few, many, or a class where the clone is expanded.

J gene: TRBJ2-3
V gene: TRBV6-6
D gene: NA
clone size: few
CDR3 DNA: TGTGCCAGCAGCGAAACGTCGTTGACTAGCACAGATACGCAGTATTTT
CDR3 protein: CASSETSLTSTDTQYF

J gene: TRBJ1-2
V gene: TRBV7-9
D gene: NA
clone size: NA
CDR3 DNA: TGTGCCAGCAGCTTAGACAGGGAAGATTATGGCTACACCTTC
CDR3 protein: CASSLDREDYGYTF

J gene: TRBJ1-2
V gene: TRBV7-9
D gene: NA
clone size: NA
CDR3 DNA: TGTGCCAGCAGCCCCGCCCCCGTTGATGGCTACACCTTC
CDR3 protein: CASSPAPVDGYTF

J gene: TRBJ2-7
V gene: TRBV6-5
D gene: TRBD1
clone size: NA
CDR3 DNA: TGTGCCTCATCGGGACAGTCGAGCTCCTACGAGCAGTACTTC
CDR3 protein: CASSGQSSSYEQYF

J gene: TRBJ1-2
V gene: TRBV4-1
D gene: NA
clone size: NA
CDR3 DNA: TGCGCCAGCAGCCTGCCAGGGCAGGGAAACTATGGCTACACCTTC
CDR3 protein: CASSLPGQGNYGYTF

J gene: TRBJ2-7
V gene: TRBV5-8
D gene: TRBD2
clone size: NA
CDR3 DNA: TGTGCCAGCAGTCGAGCGGGACTACACTACGAGCAGTACTTC
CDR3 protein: CASSRAGLHYEQYF

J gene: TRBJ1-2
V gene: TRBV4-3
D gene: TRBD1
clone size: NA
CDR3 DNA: TGCGCCAGCAGCCGCCAGACAGGGATTAACTATGGCTACACCTTC
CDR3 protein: CASSRQTGINYGYTF

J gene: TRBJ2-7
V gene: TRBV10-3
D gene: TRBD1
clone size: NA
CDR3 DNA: TGTGCCATCGGGACAGGTTTCTACGAGCAGTACTTC
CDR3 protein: CAIGTGFYEQYF

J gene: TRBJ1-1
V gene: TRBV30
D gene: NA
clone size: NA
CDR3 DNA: TGTGCCTGGAGTACGACAGGCCTGAACACTGAAGCTTTCTTT
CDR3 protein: CAWSTTGLNTEAFF

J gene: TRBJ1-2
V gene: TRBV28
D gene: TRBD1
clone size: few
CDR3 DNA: TGTGCCAGCAGACCTGGACAGGTGGCCATCTACGGCTACACCTTC
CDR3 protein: CASRPGQVAIYGYTF

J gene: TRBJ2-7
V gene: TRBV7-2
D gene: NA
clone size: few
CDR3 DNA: TGTGCCAGCAGCTCCCCGTGGGGGGCCTACGAGCAGTACTTC
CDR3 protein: CASSSPWGAYEQYF

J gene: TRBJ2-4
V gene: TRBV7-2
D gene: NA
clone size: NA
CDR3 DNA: TGTGCCAGCAGCTTAGTTGGTCTAAACATTCAGTACTTC
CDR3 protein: CASSLVGLNIQYF

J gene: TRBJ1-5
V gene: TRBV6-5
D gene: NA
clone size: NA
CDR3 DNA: TGTGCCAGTAAGGGGGAGGGCAATCAGCCCCAGCATTTT
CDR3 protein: CASKGEGNQPQHF

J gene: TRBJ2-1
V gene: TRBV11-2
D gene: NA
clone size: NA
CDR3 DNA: TGTGCCAGCAGCACCCAAGGGGGAGAATACAATGAGCAGTTCTTC
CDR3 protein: CASSTQGGEYNEQFF

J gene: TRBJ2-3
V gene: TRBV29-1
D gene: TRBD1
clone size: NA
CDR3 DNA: TGCAGCGTAACAGGGGGCGGGCGGGGGTCAGATACGCAGTATTTT
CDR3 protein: CSVTGGGRGSDTQYF

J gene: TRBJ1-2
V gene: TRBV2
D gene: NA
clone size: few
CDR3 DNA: TGTGCCAGCAGTGAAGAAACAGTTACTAACTATGGCTACACCTTC
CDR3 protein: CASSEETVTNYGYTF

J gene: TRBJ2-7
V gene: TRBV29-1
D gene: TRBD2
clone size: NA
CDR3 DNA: TGCAGCGTTGGTAACCAGCGGGGGCGTACCTACGAGCAGTACTTC
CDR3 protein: CSVGNQRGRTYEQYF

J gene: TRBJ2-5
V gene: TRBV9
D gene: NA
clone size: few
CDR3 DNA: TGTGCCAGCAGCGGTGGGGCTGCGCAAGAGACCCAGTACTTC
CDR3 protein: CASSGGAAQETQYF

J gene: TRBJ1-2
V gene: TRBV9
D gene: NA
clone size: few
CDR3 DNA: TGTGCCAGCAGCGTACAGGGAGTAGCCTATGGCTACACCTTC
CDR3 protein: CASSVQGVAYGYTF

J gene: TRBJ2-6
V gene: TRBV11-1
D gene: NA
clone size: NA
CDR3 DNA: TGTGCCAGCACCGTTGGTCAGGGGAGGTCTGGGGCCAACGTCCTGACTTTC
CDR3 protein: CASTVGQGRSGANVLTF

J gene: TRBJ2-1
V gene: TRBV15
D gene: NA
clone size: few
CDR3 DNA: TGTGCCACCAGCAGAGATCATGAGAATGAGCAGTTCTTC
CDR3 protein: CATSRDHENEQFF

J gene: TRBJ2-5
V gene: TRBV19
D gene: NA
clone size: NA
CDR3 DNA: TGTGCCAGTACCTCCATACCGGGACTTCAAGAGACCCAGTACTTC
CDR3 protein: CASTSIPGLQETQYF

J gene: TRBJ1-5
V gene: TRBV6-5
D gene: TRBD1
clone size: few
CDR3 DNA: TGTGCCAGCAGGACAGGGAATCAGCCCCAGCATTTT
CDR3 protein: CASRTGNQPQHF

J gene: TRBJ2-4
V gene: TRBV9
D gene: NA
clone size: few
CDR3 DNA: TGTGCCAGCAGCCCATGGTCCGGGGAAAACATTCAGTACTTC
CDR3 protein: CASSPWSGENIQYF

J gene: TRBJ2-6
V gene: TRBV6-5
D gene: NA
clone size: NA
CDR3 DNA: TGTGCCAGCCAGACCCTCTCTGGGGCCAACGTCCTGACTTTC
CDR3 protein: CASQTLSGANVLTF

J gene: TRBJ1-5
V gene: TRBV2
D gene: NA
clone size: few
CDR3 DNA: TGTGCCAGCATGGGGGATAGCAATCAGCCCCAGCATTTT
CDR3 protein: CASMGDSNQPQHF

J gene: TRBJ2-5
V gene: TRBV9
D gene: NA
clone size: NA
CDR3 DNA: TGTGCCAGCAGCAAGGGGGGAGAGAACCAATGGACCCAGTACTTC
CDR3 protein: CASSKGGENQWTQYF

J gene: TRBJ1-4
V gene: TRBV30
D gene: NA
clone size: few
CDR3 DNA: TGTGCCTGGAGTGTACAAACAGGGTATGAAAAACTGTTTTTT
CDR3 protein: CAWSVQTGYEKLFF

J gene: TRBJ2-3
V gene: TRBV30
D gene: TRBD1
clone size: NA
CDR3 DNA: TGTGCCATTGGTGGACAGGGGCCTACCACAGATACGCAGTATTTT
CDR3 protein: CAIGGQGPTTDTQYF

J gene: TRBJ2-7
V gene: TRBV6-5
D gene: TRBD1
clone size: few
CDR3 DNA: TGTGCCAGCAGTTACTCACGACAGGGTGCCTCCTACGAGCAGTACTTC
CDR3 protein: CASSYSRQGASYEQYF

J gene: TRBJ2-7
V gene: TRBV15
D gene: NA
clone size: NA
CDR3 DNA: TGTGCCACCAGCATGGGACACATTACCTACGAGCAGTACTTC
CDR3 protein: CATSMGHITYEQYF

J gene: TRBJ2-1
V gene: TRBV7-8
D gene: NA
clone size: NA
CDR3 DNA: TGTGCCAGCACCGTTATCAATGAGCAGTTCTTC
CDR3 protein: CASTVINEQFF

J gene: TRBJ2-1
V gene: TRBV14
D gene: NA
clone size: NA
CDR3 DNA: TGTGCCAGCAGCCAAGATGCGCAGATAATAGACTACAATGAGCAGTTCTTC
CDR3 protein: CASSQDAQIIDYNEQFF

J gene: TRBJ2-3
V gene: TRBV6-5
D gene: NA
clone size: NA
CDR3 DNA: TGTGCCAGCAGCCCACTAGGGAGTGGGGATACGCAGTATTTT
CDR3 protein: CASSPLGSGDTQYF

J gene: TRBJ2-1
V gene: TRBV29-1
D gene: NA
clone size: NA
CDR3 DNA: TGCAGCGTTGCAGAGATTACCTACAATGAGCAGTTCTTC
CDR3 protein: CSVAEITYNEQFF

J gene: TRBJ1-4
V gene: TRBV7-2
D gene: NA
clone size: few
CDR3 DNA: TGTGCCAGCAGCTTAGCCGGGGGTGAAAAACTGTTTTTT
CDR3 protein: CASSLAGGEKLFF

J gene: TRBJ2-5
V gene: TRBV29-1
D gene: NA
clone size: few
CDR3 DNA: TGCAGCGTTGGGGGGGCGGAAGAGACCCAGTACTTC
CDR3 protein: CSVGGAEETQYF

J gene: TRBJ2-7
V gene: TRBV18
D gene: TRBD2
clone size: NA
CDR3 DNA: TGTGCCAGCTCACCAGAAGTCGGCGGGGGGGCTCGGGAGCAGTACTTC
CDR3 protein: CASSPEVGGGAREQYF

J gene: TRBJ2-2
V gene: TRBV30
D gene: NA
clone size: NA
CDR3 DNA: TGTGCCTGGAGGGGGGTGGGAGCGAACACCGGGGAGCTGTTTTTT
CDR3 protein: CAWRGVGANTGELFF

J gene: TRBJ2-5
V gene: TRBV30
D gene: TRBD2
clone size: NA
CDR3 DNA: TGTGCCTGGAGTAGAAAGCGGGGTCTACAAGAGACCCAGTACTTC
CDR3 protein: CAWSRKRGLQETQYF

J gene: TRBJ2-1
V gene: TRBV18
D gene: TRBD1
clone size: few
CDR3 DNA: TGTGCCAGCTCACTGACGGGACAGGGAGGCGAGCAGTTCTTC
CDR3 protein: CASSLTGQGGEQFF

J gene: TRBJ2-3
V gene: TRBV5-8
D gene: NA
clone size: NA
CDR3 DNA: TGTGCCAGCAGCGTTATTGACAGGCTCAGCACAGATACGCAGTATTTT
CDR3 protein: CASSVIDRLSTDTQYF

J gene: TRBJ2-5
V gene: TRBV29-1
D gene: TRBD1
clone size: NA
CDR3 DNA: TGCAGCGTCTCTCGGACAGGGCTTCAAGAGACCCAGTACTTC
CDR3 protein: CSVSRTGLQETQYF